The rows below give T cell receptor beta chains drawn from one sample of a study of shared clonotypes between healthy human individuals. TCRdb's table, derived via immunoSEQ multiplex PCR, lists solely in-frame clones and lacks some. The table shows some 2,500,000 clones, with just under 95% occurring only once. What was sequenced was naive CD4+ T cells from PBMCs. The receptors were sampled from a young man in good health. Some clones in this sample may be carry-over from other donors' samples. CDR3s leave out the opening cysteine and the closing phenylalanine or tryptophan. The D gene is left open where the match is weak.

cdr3_aa: ASSMGLAGGLDTQY
v_call: TRBV5-1
cdr3_length: 14
d_call: TRBD2
j_call: TRBJ2-3

cdr3_aa: ASSLAGGADTQY
v_call: TRBV5-1
cdr3_length: 12
d_call: TRBD2
j_call: TRBJ2-3

cdr3_aa: ASWTGQASYEQY
v_call: TRBV7-3
cdr3_length: 12
d_call: TRBD1
j_call: TRBJ2-7

cdr3_aa: ASSLLAGVGGFYNEQF
v_call: TRBV11-2
cdr3_length: 16
d_call: TRBD2
j_call: TRBJ2-1

cdr3_aa: ASSEGGYHGTQY
v_call: TRBV25-1
cdr3_length: 12
d_call: NA
j_call: TRBJ2-5

cdr3_aa: ASSLVGQYEQY
v_call: TRBV5-1
cdr3_length: 11
d_call: NA
j_call: TRBJ2-7

cdr3_aa: ATIPRTPGRAF
v_call: TRBV30
cdr3_length: 11
d_call: NA
j_call: TRBJ1-1

cdr3_aa: ASRRDSNQPQH
v_call: TRBV2
cdr3_length: 11
d_call: NA
j_call: TRBJ1-5

cdr3_aa: ASSTSGDEQY
v_call: TRBV4-3
cdr3_length: 10
d_call: TRBD2
j_call: TRBJ2-7

cdr3_aa: ASSEAEGNHEQY
v_call: TRBV2
cdr3_length: 12
d_call: NA
j_call: TRBJ2-7

cdr3_aa: ASSLLGVPSGNTIY
v_call: TRBV5-1
cdr3_length: 14
d_call: NA
j_call: TRBJ1-3

cdr3_aa: ASSLAGGGGSETQY
v_call: TRBV7-2
cdr3_length: 14
d_call: NA
j_call: TRBJ2-5

cdr3_aa: ASAGTAPYGYT
v_call: TRBV5-1
cdr3_length: 11
d_call: TRBD1
j_call: TRBJ1-2

cdr3_aa: ASSFQDSGTTSFKNIQY
v_call: TRBV9
cdr3_length: 17
d_call: TRBD2
j_call: TRBJ2-4

cdr3_aa: ASSSDSSYEQY
v_call: TRBV5-1
cdr3_length: 11
d_call: NA
j_call: TRBJ2-7

cdr3_aa: ASSVTGQPMNTEAF
v_call: TRBV19
cdr3_length: 14
d_call: TRBD1
j_call: TRBJ1-1

cdr3_aa: ASSDRGRPLAYEQY
v_call: TRBV10-1
cdr3_length: 14
d_call: NA
j_call: TRBJ2-7

cdr3_aa: ASSKSLGAVGLGNTEAF
v_call: TRBV5-1
cdr3_length: 17
d_call: NA
j_call: TRBJ1-1

cdr3_aa: ASRGVGPHEQF
v_call: TRBV2
cdr3_length: 11
d_call: NA
j_call: TRBJ2-1

cdr3_aa: ASRLRDRVTEAF
v_call: TRBV7-9
cdr3_length: 12
d_call: TRBD1
j_call: TRBJ1-1

cdr3_aa: ASSPRGLAGGPISYEQY
v_call: TRBV2
cdr3_length: 17
d_call: TRBD2
j_call: TRBJ2-7

cdr3_aa: ASSLRSRNLYEQY
v_call: TRBV5-5
cdr3_length: 13
d_call: NA
j_call: TRBJ2-7

cdr3_aa: ATSRAGGGETQY
v_call: TRBV15
cdr3_length: 12
d_call: NA
j_call: TRBJ2-5

cdr3_aa: ASSTDREEF
v_call: TRBV18
cdr3_length: 9
d_call: TRBD1
j_call: TRBJ2-1

cdr3_aa: ASSSGEGGNTIY
v_call: TRBV5-1
cdr3_length: 12
d_call: NA
j_call: TRBJ1-3

cdr3_aa: ASSLVGGRHRGDTQY
v_call: TRBV5-1
cdr3_length: 15
d_call: TRBD2
j_call: TRBJ2-3

cdr3_aa: ASSLGLGGANVLT
v_call: TRBV7-2
cdr3_length: 13
d_call: NA
j_call: TRBJ2-6

cdr3_aa: ASSLPGAAYEQY
v_call: TRBV28
cdr3_length: 12
d_call: NA
j_call: TRBJ2-7

cdr3_aa: ASSQGGGAANYGYT
v_call: TRBV4-3
cdr3_length: 14
d_call: NA
j_call: TRBJ1-2

cdr3_aa: ASSWGGSTSNTIY
v_call: TRBV18
cdr3_length: 13
d_call: NA
j_call: TRBJ1-3

cdr3_aa: ASSPGTGGNEQF
v_call: TRBV7-3
cdr3_length: 12
d_call: TRBD1
j_call: TRBJ2-1

cdr3_aa: ASSKAGFIRGGSYEQY
v_call: TRBV21-1
cdr3_length: 16
d_call: NA
j_call: TRBJ2-7

cdr3_aa: ASSLAPIRPTDTQY
v_call: TRBV7-8
cdr3_length: 14
d_call: NA
j_call: TRBJ2-3

cdr3_aa: AISERPDVGELF
v_call: TRBV10-3
cdr3_length: 12
d_call: NA
j_call: TRBJ2-2

cdr3_aa: ASTPNGGRAYGYT
v_call: TRBV5-4
cdr3_length: 13
d_call: NA
j_call: TRBJ1-2

cdr3_aa: ASSLVETGELF
v_call: TRBV5-1
cdr3_length: 11
d_call: NA
j_call: TRBJ2-2

cdr3_aa: ASTLQGASEAF
v_call: TRBV28
cdr3_length: 11
d_call: TRBD1
j_call: TRBJ1-1

cdr3_aa: ASSPFVELETQY
v_call: TRBV2
cdr3_length: 12
d_call: NA
j_call: TRBJ2-5

cdr3_aa: ASSRNTEAF
v_call: TRBV6-5
cdr3_length: 9
d_call: NA
j_call: TRBJ1-1

cdr3_aa: ASSSQQGVDEQY
v_call: TRBV28
cdr3_length: 12
d_call: TRBD1
j_call: TRBJ2-7

cdr3_aa: ASSLIPSGNNEQF
v_call: TRBV5-1
cdr3_length: 13
d_call: NA
j_call: TRBJ2-1

cdr3_aa: ASSLLGGLVAEAF
v_call: TRBV7-9
cdr3_length: 13
d_call: NA
j_call: TRBJ1-1

cdr3_aa: ASSLVSYNEQF
v_call: TRBV2
cdr3_length: 11
d_call: NA
j_call: TRBJ2-1

cdr3_aa: ASRTQRLIYGYT
v_call: TRBV6-5
cdr3_length: 12
d_call: NA
j_call: TRBJ1-2

cdr3_aa: ASSLGLGGDEQY
v_call: TRBV7-3
cdr3_length: 12
d_call: TRBD2
j_call: TRBJ2-7

cdr3_aa: ASSLGGWLAGDLETQY
v_call: TRBV27
cdr3_length: 16
d_call: TRBD2
j_call: TRBJ2-5

cdr3_aa: ASTHWGVSGELF
v_call: TRBV6-6
cdr3_length: 12
d_call: NA
j_call: TRBJ2-2

cdr3_aa: ASSFGGPGNTIY
v_call: TRBV7-9
cdr3_length: 12
d_call: NA
j_call: TRBJ1-3

cdr3_aa: ASYPGQLLNEAF
v_call: TRBV19
cdr3_length: 12
d_call: NA
j_call: TRBJ1-1

cdr3_aa: ASSYLQGRSGELF
v_call: TRBV5-4
cdr3_length: 13
d_call: NA
j_call: TRBJ2-2

cdr3_aa: ASANPPNYGYT
v_call: TRBV5-4
cdr3_length: 11
d_call: NA
j_call: TRBJ1-2

cdr3_aa: ASSIVERAAGELF
v_call: TRBV19
cdr3_length: 13
d_call: NA
j_call: TRBJ2-2

cdr3_aa: PQQLAGTGFDEQF
v_call: TRBV5-1
cdr3_length: 13
d_call: TRBD1
j_call: TRBJ2-1